This T cell receptor beta chain was obtained from a study of OX40 agonist ivuxolimab in advanced cancers. In the study overall: The drug used for patients, ivuxolimab, was an agonistic anti-OX40 (CD134) antibody. Patients were under 90% male with ages roughly 23 to 79, mean 60.

Whole-study results and caveats: With doses of 0.1 to 3.0 mg/kg, CD4+ and CD8+ blood T cells had undergone clonal expansion by week 6. The investigators did not determine what antigen specificity the expanded peripheral T cells had.

Using immunoSEQ multiplex PCR, the repertoire was profiled, and TCRdb retains in-frame clones only, with some absent. The sample lists 45,000 to 65,000 clones, 80% to 90% occurring once. This clone has just one count. The antigen is unknown. The specimen was CD4+ or CD8+ T cells sorted from blood, collected in a trial of the OX40 agonist ivuxolimab. The TCR originated in an adult with an advanced solid tumor such as melanoma, head and neck, liver or kidney cancer.

The chain's CDR3 is CASSSGLEQYF. In DNA form, the CDR3 reads TGTGCCAGCAGCTCGGGTTTAGAGCAGTACTTC. V gene TRBV7-2 combines with J gene TRBJ2-7; D unresolved. This CDR3 is 11 amino acids long. Trimming took 4 bases from V and 7 from J, leaving 8 bases between them. Per germline, CDR1 SGHTA and CDR2 FQGNSA.